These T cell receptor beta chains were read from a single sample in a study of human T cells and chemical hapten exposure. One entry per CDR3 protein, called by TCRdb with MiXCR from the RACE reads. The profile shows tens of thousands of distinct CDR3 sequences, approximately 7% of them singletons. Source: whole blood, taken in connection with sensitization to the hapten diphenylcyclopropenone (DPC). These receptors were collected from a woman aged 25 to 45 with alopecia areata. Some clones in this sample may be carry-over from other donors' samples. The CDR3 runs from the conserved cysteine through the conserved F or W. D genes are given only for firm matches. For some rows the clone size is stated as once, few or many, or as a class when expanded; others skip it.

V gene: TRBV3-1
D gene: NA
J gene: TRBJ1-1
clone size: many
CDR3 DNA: TGTGCCAGCAGCCCCGCGACAGAGAACACTGAAGCTTTCTTT
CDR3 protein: CASSPATENTEAFF

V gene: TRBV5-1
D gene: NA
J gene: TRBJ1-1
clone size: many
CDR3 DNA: TGCGCCAGCAGCTTGGCCGAAGTTATGAACACTGAAGCTTTCTTT
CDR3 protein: CASSLAEVMNTEAFF

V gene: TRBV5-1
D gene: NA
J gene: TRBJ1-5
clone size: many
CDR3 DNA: TGCGCCAGCAGCTTGGAAGGCGATAGCAATCAGCCCCAGCATTTT
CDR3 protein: CASSLEGDSNQPQHF

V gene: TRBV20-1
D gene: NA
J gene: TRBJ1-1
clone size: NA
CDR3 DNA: TGCAGTGCTAGCGCCGCGGGACCAAACCCTCCAGAAGCTTTCTTT
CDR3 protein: CSASAAGPNPPEAFF

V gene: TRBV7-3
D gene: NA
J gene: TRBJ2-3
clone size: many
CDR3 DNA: TGTGCCAGCAGCTTACAGAACACAGATACGCAGTATTTT
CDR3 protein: CASSLQNTDTQYF

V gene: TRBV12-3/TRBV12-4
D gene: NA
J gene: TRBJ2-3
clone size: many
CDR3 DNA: TGTGCCAGCACCCGGGGCGGCGTCACCCACACAGATACGCAGTATTTT
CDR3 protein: CASTRGGVTHTDTQYF

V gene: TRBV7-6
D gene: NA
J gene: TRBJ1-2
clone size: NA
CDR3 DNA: TGTGCCAGCAGCCTGGACAGCTGGGGCTACACCTTC
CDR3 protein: CASSLDSWGYTF

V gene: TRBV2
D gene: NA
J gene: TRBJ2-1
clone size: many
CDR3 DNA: TGTGCCAGCACAGGGGACTTAGGCAATGAGCAGTTCTTC
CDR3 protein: CASTGDLGNEQFF

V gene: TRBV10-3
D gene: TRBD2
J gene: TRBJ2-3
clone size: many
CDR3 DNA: TGTGCCATCAGGTCCCACGAAGCGGGGAATGGGGATACGCAGTATTTT
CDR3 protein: CAIRSHEAGNGDTQYF

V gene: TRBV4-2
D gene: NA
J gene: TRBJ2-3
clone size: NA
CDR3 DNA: TGTGCCAGCAGCCAAGATGGCCAGCACCTCACAGATACGCAGTATTTT
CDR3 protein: CASSQDGQHLTDTQYF

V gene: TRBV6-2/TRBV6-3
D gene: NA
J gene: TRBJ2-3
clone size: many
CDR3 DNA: TGTGCCAGCAGTTACTCTTCCACAGATACGCAGTATTTT
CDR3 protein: CASSYSSTDTQYF

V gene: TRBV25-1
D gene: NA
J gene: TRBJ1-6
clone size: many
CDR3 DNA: TGTGCCAGCCGGAGTACTTCACAGGGCTATAATTCACCCCTCCACTTT
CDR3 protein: CASRSTSQGYNSPLHF

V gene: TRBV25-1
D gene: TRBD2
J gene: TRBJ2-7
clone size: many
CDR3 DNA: TGTGCCAGCAGTGACCCTACTAGCGGCTCCTACGAGCAGTACTTC
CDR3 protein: CASSDPTSGSYEQYF

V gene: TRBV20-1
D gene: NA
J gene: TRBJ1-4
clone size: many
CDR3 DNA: TGCAGTGCTAGAGATGATACAGGGACGGGTTGGGAAAAACTGTTTTTT
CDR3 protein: CSARDDTGTGWEKLFF

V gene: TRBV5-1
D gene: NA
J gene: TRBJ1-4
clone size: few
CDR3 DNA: TGCGCCAGCAGTAGTATGGGGGCCCCTAATGAAAAACTGTTTTTT
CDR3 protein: CASSSMGAPNEKLFF

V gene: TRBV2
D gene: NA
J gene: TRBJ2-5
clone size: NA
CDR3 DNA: TGTGCCAGCAGGACAGGCAAGGAGACCCAGTACTTC
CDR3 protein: CASRTGKETQYF

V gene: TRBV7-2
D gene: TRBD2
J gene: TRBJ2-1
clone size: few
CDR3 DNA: TGTGCCAGCAGCCCCGGGGGGGCCTGGCAGTTCTTC
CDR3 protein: CASSPGGAWQFF